These T cell receptor beta chains were read from a single sample in a study of low-dose radiotherapy and immunotherapy resistance in tumors. One entry per CDR3 protein results from TCRdb running MiXCR on the reads. This sample has approximately 100,000 distinct CDR3 sequences; around 20% occur once, and the top ten carry roughly 3.9%. Specimen: PBMCs, collected after low-dose radiotherapy plus immunotherapy. These receptors all come from a male donor with prostate cancer. The CDR3 runs from the conserved cysteine through the conserved F or W. The D gene is left open where the match is weak. The size field is filled for only some rows; it gives once, few, many or a size class.

J: TRBJ2-5
D: NA
size: NA
V: TRBV20-1
CDR3: CSAAGSGLETQYF
DNA: TGCAGTGCTGCGGGCTCAGGGCTCGAGACCCAGTACTTC

J: TRBJ1-5
D: NA
size: many
V: TRBV12-3/TRBV12-4
CDR3: CASSLDGGGQPQHF
DNA: TGTGCCAGCAGTTTAGATGGGGGCGGGCAGCCCCAGCATTTT

J: TRBJ2-1
D: NA
size: many
V: TRBV14
CDR3: CASSRPIGTDEQFF
DNA: TGTGCCAGCAGCCGACCAATTGGGACGGATGAGCAGTTCTTC

J: TRBJ2-1
D: TRBD2
size: NA
V: TRBV9
CDR3: CASSVDIAGGLNEQFF
DNA: TGTGCCAGCAGCGTAGATATAGCGGGGGGGCTGAATGAGCAGTTCTTC

J: TRBJ1-2
D: TRBD1
size: many
V: TRBV5-4
CDR3: CASSDEGARGYTF
DNA: TGTGCCAGCAGCGATGAGGGGGCGCGTGGCTACACCTTC

J: TRBJ2-7
D: TRBD1
size: few
V: TRBV20-1
CDR3: CSAETGQRDEQYF
DNA: TGCAGTGCCGAGACAGGGCAGAGGGATGAGCAGTACTTC

J: TRBJ1-5
D: TRBD1
size: few
V: TRBV20-1
CDR3: CSAREGQDQPQHF
DNA: TGCAGTGCTAGAGAAGGACAGGATCAGCCCCAGCATTTT

J: TRBJ2-6
D: NA
size: many
V: TRBV7-2
CDR3: CASSFPGSGANVLTF
DNA: TGTGCCAGCAGCTTTCCGGGATCTGGGGCCAACGTCCTGACTTTC

J: TRBJ1-1
D: NA
size: NA
V: TRBV29-1
CDR3: CSVEGRTVTEAFF
DNA: TGCAGCGTAGAGGGACGGACGGTGACTGAAGCTTTCTTT

J: TRBJ1-2
D: NA
size: NA
V: TRBV28
CDR3: CAIGGGVTF
DNA: TGTGCCATTGGTGGGGGAGTTACCTTC

J: TRBJ2-2
D: TRBD1
size: NA
V: TRBV7-2
CDR3: CASSPRQGAWTGELFF
DNA: TGTGCCAGCAGCCCGAGACAGGGCGCGTGGACCGGGGAGCTGTTTTTT

J: TRBJ1-2
D: TRBD1
size: many
V: TRBV4-2
CDR3: CASSQEMGTATGANYGYTF
DNA: TGTGCCAGCAGCCAAGAGATGGGGACAGCCACCGGAGCTAACTATGGCTACACCTTC

J: TRBJ2-1
D: NA
size: many
V: TRBV9
CDR3: CASSVGTGPWDEQFF
DNA: TGTGCCAGCAGCGTAGGCACAGGGCCTTGGGATGAGCAGTTCTTC

J: TRBJ2-7
D: NA
size: many
V: TRBV2
CDR3: CASSEEYEQYF
DNA: TGTGCCAGCAGTGAAGAGTACGAGCAGTACTTC

J: TRBJ1-1
D: NA
size: NA
V: TRBV27
CDR3: CASSLPLGSQVF
DNA: TGTGCCAGCAGTCTACCCCTGGGCAGCCAGGTCTTT

J: TRBJ2-3
D: TRBD2
size: many
V: TRBV10-2
CDR3: CASSDGRRGVDTQYF
DNA: TGCGCCAGCAGTGACGGCAGGCGGGGGGTAGATACGCAGTATTTT

J: TRBJ1-2
D: NA
size: many
V: TRBV6-2/TRBV6-3
CDR3: CASSFQGNGYTF
DNA: TGTGCCAGCAGTTTCCAGGGGAATGGCTACACCTTC

J: TRBJ2-5
D: NA
size: many
V: TRBV2
CDR3: CASREGVLEDTHGTQYF
DNA: TGTGCCAGCAGGGAAGGGGTGTTAGAGGACACGCATGGGACCCAGTACTTC

J: TRBJ2-5
D: NA
size: many
V: TRBV4-1
CDR3: CASSPSDQETQYF
DNA: TGCGCCAGCAGCCCCTCCGATCAAGAGACCCAGTACTTC

J: TRBJ2-3
D: NA
size: many
V: TRBV7-2
CDR3: CASSLDDSTDTQYF
DNA: TGTGCCAGCAGCTTGGATGACAGCACAGATACGCAGTATTTT

J: TRBJ1-4
D: NA
size: few
V: TRBV5-1
CDR3: CASSPFTGTPDEKLFF
DNA: TGCGCCAGCAGCCCCTTCACCGGGACTCCAGATGAAAAACTGTTTTTT

J: TRBJ2-5
D: NA
size: many
V: TRBV7-9
CDR3: CASSAPRQQETQYF
DNA: TGTGCCAGCAGCGCTCCGCGACAGCAAGAGACCCAGTACTTC

J: TRBJ2-4
D: NA
size: NA
V: TRBV12-3/TRBV12-4
CDR3: CDSSLEGASKNIQYF
DNA: TGTGACAGCAGTTTGGAGGGGGCCTCCAAAAACATTCAGTACTTC

J: TRBJ2-3
D: NA
size: few
V: TRBV5-5
CDR3: CASSLDQSTDTQYF
DNA: TGTGCCAGCAGCTTGGATCAAAGCACAGATACGCAGTATTTT

J: TRBJ2-2
D: NA
size: many
V: TRBV7-2
CDR3: CASSKISTGELFF
DNA: TGTGCCAGCAGCAAAATTAGTACCGGGGAGCTGTTTTTT

J: TRBJ2-3
D: NA
size: NA
V: TRBV5-1
CDR3: CASSLETSTDTQYF
DNA: TGCGCCAGCAGCTTGGAGACTAGCACAGATACGCAGTATTTT

J: TRBJ1-6
D: NA
size: many
V: TRBV4-3
CDR3: CASSQVPLSYNSPLHF
DNA: TGCGCCAGCAGCCAAGTGCCCCTCTCCTATAATTCACCCCTCCACTTT

J: TRBJ1-4
D: TRBD1
size: many
V: TRBV12-3/TRBV12-4
CDR3: CASSPGTGVEKLFF
DNA: TGTGCCAGCAGTCCCGGGACAGGGGTTGAAAAACTGTTTTTT

J: TRBJ1-1
D: TRBD1
size: few
V: TRBV28
CDR3: CASTSGGVNTEAFF
DNA: TGTGCCAGCACTTCAGGGGGGGTGAACACTGAAGCTTTCTTT